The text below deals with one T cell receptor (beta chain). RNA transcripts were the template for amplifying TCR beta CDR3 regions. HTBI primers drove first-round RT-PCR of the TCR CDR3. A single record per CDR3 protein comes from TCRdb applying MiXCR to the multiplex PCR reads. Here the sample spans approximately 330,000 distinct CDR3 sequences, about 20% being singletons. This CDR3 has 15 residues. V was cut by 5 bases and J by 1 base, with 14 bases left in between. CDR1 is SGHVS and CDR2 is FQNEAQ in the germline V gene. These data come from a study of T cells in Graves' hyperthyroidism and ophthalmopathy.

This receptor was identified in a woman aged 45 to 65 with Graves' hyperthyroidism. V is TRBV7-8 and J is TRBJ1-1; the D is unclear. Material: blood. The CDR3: CASSTRITRNTEAFF. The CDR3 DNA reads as TGTGCCAGCAGCACCCGGATCACAAGGAACACTGAAGCTTTCTTT.